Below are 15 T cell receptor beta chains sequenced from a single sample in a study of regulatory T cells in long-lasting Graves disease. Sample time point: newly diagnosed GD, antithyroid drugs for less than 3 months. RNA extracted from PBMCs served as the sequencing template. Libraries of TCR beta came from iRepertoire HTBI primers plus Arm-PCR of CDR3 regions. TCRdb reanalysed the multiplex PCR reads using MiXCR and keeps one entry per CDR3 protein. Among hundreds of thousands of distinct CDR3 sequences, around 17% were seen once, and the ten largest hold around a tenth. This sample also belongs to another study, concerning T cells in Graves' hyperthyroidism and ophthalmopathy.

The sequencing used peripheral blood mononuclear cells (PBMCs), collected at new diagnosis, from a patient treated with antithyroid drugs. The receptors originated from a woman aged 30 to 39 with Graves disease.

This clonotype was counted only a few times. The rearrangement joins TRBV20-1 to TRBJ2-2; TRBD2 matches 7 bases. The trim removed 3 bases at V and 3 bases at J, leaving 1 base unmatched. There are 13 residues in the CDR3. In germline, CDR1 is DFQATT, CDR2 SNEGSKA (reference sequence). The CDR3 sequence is CSASGGDTGELFF. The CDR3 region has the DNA TGCAGTGCTAGTGGGGGGGACACCGGGGAGCTGTTTTTT.

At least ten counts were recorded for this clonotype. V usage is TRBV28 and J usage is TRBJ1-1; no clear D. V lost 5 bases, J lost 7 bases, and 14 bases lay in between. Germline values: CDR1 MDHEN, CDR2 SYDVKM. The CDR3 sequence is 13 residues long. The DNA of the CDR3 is TGTGCCAGCAGTCCAGACCTGGGGAATGAAGCTTTCTTT. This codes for CASSPDLGNEAFF.

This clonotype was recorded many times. The CDR3 DNA is TGTGCCAGCAGGGACTTGACGGCTGGGGCAGGGGGCCGTTTTACCTTC. Its protein product is CASRDLTAGAGGRFTF. The chain has TRBV6-1 and TRBJ1-2, with 8 bases lining up with TRBD1. This CDR3 has 16 amino acids. J was trimmed by 14 bases and V by 6 bases; bases with no gene match: 23. Germline V lookup: CDR1 MNHNS, CDR2 SASEGT.

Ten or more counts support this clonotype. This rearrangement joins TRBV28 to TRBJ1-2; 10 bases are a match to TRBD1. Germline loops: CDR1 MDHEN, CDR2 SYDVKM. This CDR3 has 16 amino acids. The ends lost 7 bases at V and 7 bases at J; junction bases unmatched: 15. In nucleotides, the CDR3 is TGTGCCAGCACCAGGGGACAGGGGCGGTCCTCCGGTGGCTACACCTTC. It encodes CASTRGQGRSSGGYTF.

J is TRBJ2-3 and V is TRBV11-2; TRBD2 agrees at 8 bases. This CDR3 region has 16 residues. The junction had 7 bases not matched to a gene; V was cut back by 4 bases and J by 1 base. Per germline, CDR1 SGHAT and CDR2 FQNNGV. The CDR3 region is CASSSSGSRGTDTQYF. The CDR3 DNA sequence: TGTGCCAGCAGCTCGAGCGGGAGTCGTGGCACAGATACGCAGTATTTT.

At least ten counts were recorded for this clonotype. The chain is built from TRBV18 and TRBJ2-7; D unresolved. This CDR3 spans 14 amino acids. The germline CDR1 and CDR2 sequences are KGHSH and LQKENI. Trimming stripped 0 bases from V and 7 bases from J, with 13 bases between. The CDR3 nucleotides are TGTGCCAGCTCACCACCGGATAGCCTACGGGAGCAGTACTTC. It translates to CASSPPDSLREQYF.

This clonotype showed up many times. Here the CDR3 DNA reads TGTGCCAGCAGCCCCCTACCTCTACTAGCGGGAGACCCCACAGATACGCAGTATTTT. Its protein product is CASSPLPLLAGDPTDTQYF. V usage is TRBV7-6 and J usage is TRBJ2-3, with 11 bases fitting TRBD2. There are 19 residues in the CDR3. J lost 2 bases, V lost 5 bases, and 15 bases had no gene match. Germline CDR1 reads SGHVS; CDR2 reads FNYEAQ.

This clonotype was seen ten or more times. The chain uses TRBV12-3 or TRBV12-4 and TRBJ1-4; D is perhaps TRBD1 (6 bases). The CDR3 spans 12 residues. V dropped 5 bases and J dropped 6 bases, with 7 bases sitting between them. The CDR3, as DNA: TGTGCCAGCAGTCGACAGGATGAAAAACTGTTTTTT. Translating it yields CASSRQDEKLFF.

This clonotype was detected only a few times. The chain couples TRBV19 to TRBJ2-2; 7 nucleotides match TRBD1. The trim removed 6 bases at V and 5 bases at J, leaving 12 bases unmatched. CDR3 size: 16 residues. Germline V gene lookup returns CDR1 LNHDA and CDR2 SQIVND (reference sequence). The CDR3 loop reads CASSTPGQVGTGELFF. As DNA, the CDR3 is TGTGCCAGTAGCACCCCAGGACAGGTCGGAACCGGGGAGCTGTTTTTT.

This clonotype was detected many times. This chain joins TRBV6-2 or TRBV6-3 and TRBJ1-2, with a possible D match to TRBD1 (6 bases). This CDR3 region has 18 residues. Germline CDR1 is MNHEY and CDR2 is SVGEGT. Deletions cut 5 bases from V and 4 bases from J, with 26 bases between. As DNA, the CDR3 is TGTGCCAGCAGTGAGAGCCTATTAAAAGGGACAAGCGGCTATGGCTACACCTTC. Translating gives CASSESLLKGTSGYGYTF.

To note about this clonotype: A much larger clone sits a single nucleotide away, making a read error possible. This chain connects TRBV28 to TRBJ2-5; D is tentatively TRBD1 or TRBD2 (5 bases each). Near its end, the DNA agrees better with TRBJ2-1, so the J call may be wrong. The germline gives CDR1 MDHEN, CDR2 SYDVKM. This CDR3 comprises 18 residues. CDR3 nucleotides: TGTGCCAGCAGTTTACACGATCGGGGCCTAGCAGACGACAATGAGCAGTTCTTC. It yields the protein CASSLHDRGLADDNEQFF.

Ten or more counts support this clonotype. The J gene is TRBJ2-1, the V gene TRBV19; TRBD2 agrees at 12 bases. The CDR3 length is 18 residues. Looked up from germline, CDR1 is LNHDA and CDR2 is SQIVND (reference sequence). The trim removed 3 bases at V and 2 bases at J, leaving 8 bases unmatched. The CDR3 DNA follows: TGTGCCAGTAGTATTGTTAGGGGACTAGCGGGCACCTACAATGAGCAGTTCTTC. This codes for CASSIVRGLAGTYNEQFF.

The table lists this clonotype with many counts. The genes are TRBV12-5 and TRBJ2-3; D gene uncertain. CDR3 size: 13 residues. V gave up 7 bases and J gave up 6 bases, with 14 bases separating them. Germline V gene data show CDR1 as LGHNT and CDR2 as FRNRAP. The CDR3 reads CASVNTPGDTQYF. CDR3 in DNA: TGTGCTAGTGTAAACACCCCTGGGGATACGCAGTATTTT.

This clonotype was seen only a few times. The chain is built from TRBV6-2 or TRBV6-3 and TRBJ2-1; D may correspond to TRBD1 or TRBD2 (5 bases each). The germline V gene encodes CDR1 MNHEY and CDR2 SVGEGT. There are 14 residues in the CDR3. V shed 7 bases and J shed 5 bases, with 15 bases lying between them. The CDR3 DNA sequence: TGTGCCAGCACCCCGGGACGGGCGGACAATGAGCAGTTCTTC. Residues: CASTPGRADNEQFF.

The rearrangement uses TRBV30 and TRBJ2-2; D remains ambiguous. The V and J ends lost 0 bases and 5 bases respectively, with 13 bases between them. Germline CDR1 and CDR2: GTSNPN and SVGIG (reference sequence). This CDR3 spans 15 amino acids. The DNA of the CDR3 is TGTGCCTGGAGTGTAACCATTGAGGTTACCGGGGAGCTGTTTTTT. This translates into CAWSVTIEVTGELFF.